Below, one TCR beta chain is given with its context. The target antigen is unknown. This entry belongs to a study of CD8+ T cells in alopecia areata. On the study more broadly: Tofacitinib lasted 6 to 18 months, then 6 months off drug. Study observations and caveats: The study also sequences resident alphabeta T cells of normal skin in scalp samples.

CDR3 length equals 13 residues. V was clipped by 4 bases and J by 10 bases, with 11 bases between them. The germline V gene has CDR1 SGHAT and CDR2 FQNNGV. Alopecia areata patients provided lesional scalp punch biopsies and peripheral blood, both collected for the study. Extracted RNA was reverse transcribed, and the resulting cDNA served as sequencing template. Some clones are missing from TCRdb's copy, which holds only in-frame ones; the method was immunoSEQ multiplex PCR. The table includes about 180,000 clones, around three fifths detected once. The clonotype originates from a human donor with alopecia areata. Sample: CD4+ T cells sorted from blood, taken at week 0. The gene calls are TRBV11-2 and TRBJ1-6; D gene ambiguous. DNA for the CDR3: TGTGCCAGCAGCTCAATGGCCTTGTCACCCCTCCACTTT. This sequence encodes CASSSMALSPLHF. Based on the CDR3 plus reference TRBV11-2 and TRBJ1-6, the full variable domain is EAGVAQSPRYKIIEKRQSVAFWCNPISGHATLYWYQQILGQGPKLLIQFQNNGVVDDSQLPKDRFSAERLKGVDSTLKIQPAKLEDSAVYLCASSSMALSPLHFGNGTRLTVT.